The clone carrying this T cell receptor (beta chain) was seen only a few times. Its target is not known. Germline V gives CDR1 SGHRS, CDR2 YFSETQ. Losses at the gene ends were 2 bases for V and 0 bases for J; bases not matched to a gene: 4. This CDR3 has 18 residues. The data stem from a study of radiation and T cells in renal cell carcinoma. Overall study context: Nephrectomy followed 15 Gy stereotactic body radiation by 4 weeks.

Time point: blood 2 weeks post-SBRT. The treatment is: 15 Gy SBRT to primary tumor, nephrectomy 4 weeks later. Radiation-treated patients gave blood at baseline, week 2 and week 4. The tumor was a clear cell renal cell carcinoma. Points from the study as a whole: Baseline intratumoral clonotype presence is unknown without pretreatment biopsies.

Libraries were prepared by immunoSEQ multiplex PCR; TCRdb keeps only in-frame clonotypes and omits some of them. In the table there are 70,000 or so clones, 82% of which are singletons. The specimen comprised blood, sampled from a patient whose treatment included radiotherapy and nephrectomy. The chain combines TRBV5-1 with TRBJ2-6; 11 nucleotides line up with TRBD2. This TCR derives from a man aged 55 to 70 with renal cell carcinoma. The CDR3 DNA is TGCGCCAGCAGCTTCTCCGGGACTAGCGGCTCTGGGGCCAACGTCCTGACTTTC. It codes for CASSFSGTSGSGANVLTF.